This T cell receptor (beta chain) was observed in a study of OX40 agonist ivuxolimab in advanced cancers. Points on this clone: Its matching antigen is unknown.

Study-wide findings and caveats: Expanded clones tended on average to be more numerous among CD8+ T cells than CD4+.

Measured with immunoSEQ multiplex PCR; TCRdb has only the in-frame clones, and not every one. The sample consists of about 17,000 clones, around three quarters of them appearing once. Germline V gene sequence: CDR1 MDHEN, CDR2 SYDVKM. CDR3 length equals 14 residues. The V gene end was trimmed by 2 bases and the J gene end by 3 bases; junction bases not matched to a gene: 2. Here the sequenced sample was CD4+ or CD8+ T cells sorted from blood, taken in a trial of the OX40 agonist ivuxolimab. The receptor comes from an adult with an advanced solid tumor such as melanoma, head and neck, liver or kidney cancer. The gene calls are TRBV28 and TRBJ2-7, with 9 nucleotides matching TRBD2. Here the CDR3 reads CASSLLAGRYEQYF. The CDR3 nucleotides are TGTGCCAGCAGTTTACTAGCGGGACGCTACGAGCAGTACTTC.